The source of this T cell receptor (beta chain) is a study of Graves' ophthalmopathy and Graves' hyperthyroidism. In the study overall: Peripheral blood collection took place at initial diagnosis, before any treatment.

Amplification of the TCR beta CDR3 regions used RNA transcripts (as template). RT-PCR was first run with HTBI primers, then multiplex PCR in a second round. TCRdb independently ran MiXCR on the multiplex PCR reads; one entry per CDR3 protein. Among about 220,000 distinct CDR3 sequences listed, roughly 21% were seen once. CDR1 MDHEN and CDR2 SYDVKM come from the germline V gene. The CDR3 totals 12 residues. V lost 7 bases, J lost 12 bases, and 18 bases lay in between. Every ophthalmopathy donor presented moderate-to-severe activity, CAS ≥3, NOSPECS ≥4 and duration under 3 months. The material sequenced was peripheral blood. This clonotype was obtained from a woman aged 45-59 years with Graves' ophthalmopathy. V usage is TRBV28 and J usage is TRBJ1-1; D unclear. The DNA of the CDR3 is TGTGCCAGCAACAGAGGACCCCAACAGTCTTTCTTT. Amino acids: CASNRGPQQSFF.